This paragraph reports one T cell receptor beta chain. Its antigen is unidentified. This sample was taken from a study of T cell responses to AZD1222 COVID-19 vaccine. At the level of the study: Second doses were pooled across both intervals (about 4 or about 12 weeks).

The repertoire was sequenced with immunoSEQ multiplex PCR; TCRdb's copy has only in-frame clones and lacks some. The table records 95,000 to 150,000 clones, roughly nine tenths of them present only once. Study conclusions and caveats: Across the whole spike, CD4 TCRs peaked at regions 160-218 and 743-854. Among the donors, most were white British and more were female, and clonal diversity was possibly underestimated.

From germline, CDR1 is SGHRS and CDR2 YFSETQ. Deletions cut 0 bases from V and 0 bases from J, with 6 bases between. The CDR3 runs to 14 residues. The origin of this receptor is an adult in good health. Sample: peripheral blood, taken on day 0 of AZD1222 vaccination. This sequence joins TRBV5-1 and TRBJ2-5; D is uncertain. The CDR3: CASSLDMYQETQYF. Written as DNA, the CDR3 is TGCGCCAGCAGCTTGGACATGTACCAAGAGACCCAGTACTTC.